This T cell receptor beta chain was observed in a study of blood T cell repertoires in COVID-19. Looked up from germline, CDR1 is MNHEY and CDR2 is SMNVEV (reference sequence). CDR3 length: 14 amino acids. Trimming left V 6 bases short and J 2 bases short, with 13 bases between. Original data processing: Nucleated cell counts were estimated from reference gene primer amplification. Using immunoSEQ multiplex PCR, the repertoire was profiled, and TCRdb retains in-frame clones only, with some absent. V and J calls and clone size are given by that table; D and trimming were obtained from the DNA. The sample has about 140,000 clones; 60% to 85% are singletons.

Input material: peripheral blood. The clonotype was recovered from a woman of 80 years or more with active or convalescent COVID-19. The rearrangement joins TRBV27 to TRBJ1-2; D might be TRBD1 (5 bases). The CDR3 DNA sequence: TGTGCCAGCAGACCGGCAGGGTCAAACTATGGCTACACCTTC. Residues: CASRPAGSNYGYTF.